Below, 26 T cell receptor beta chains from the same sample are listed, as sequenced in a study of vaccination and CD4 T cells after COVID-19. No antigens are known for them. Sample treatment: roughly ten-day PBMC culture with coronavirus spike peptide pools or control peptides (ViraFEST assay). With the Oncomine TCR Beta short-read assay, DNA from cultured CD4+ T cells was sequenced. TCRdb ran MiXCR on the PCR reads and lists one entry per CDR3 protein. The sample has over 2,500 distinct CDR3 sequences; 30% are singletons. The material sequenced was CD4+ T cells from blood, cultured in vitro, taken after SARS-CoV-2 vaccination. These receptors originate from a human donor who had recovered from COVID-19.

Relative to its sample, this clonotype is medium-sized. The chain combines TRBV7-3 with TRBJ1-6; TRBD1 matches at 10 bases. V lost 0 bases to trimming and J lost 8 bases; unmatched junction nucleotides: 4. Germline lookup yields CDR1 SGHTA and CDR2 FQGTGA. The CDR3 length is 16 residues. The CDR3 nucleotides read TGTGCCAGCAGCTTAACCGCCGGGACAGGGGATTCACCCCTCCACTTT. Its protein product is CASSLTAGTGDSPLHF.

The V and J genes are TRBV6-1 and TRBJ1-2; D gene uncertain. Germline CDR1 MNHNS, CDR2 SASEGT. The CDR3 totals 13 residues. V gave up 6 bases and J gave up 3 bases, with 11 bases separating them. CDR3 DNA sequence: TGTGCCAGCAGCGACAACGGATACTATGGCTACACCTTC. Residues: CASSDNGYYGYTF.

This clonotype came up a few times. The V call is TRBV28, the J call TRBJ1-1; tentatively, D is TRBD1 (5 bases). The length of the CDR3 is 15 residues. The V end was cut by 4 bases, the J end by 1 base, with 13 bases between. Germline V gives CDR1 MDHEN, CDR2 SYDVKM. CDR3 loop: CASSSLGGGNTEAFF. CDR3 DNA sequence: TGTGCCAGCAGTTCCCTTGGGGGGGGGAACACTGAAGCTTTCTTT.

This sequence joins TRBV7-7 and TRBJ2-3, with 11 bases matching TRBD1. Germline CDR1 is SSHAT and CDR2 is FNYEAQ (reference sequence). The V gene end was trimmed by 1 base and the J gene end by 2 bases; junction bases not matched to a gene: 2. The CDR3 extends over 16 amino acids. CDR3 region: CASSLGTGGSTDTQYF. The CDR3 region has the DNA TGTGCCAGCAGCTTAGGGACAGGGGGCTCCACAGATACGCAGTATTTT. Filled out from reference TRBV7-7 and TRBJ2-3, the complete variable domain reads GAGVSQSPRYKVTKRGQDVTLRCDPISSHATLYWYQQALGQGPEFLTYFNYEAQPDKSGLPSDRFSAERPEGSISTLTIQRTEQRDSAMYRCASSLGTGGSTDTQYFGPGTRLTVL.

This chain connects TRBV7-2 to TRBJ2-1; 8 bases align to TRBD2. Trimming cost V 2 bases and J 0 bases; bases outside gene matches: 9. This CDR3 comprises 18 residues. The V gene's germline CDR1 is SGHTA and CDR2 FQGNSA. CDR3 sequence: CASSLSPSLAGSYNEQFF. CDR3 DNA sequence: TGTGCCAGCAGCTTAAGCCCCTCCCTAGCGGGCTCCTACAATGAGCAGTTCTTC.

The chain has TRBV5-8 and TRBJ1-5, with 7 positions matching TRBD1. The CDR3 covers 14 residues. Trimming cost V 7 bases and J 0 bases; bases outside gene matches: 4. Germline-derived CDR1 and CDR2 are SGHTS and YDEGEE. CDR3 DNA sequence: TGTGCCAGCTCCAGGGGGTTTAGCAATCAGCCCCAGCATTTT. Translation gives CASSRGFSNQPQHF.

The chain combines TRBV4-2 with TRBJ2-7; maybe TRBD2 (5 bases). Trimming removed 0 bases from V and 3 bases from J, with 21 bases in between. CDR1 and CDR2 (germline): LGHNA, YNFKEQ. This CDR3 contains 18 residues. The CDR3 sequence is CASSQDPPGSSRGYEQYF. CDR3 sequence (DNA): TGTGCCAGCAGCCAAGATCCCCCGGGCTCCTCACGGGGCTACGAGCAGTACTTC.

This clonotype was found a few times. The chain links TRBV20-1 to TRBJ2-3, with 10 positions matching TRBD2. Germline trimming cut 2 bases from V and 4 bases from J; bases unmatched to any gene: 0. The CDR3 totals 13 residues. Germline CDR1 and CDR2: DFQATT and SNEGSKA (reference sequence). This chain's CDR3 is CSARLAGADTQYF. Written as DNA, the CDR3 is TGCAGTGCTAGACTAGCGGGGGCAGATACGCAGTATTTT.

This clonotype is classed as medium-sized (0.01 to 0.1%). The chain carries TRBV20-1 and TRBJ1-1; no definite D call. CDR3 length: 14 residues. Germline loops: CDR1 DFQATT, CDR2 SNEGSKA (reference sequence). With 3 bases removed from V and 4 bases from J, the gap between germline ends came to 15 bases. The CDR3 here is CSARSTGGRTEAFF. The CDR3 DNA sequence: TGCAGTGCTAGGTCGACGGGAGGGCGCACTGAAGCTTTCTTT.

As DNA, the CDR3 is TGTGCCAGCGCAAGACAGGTCAATCAGCCCCAGCATTTT. It encodes CASARQVNQPQHF. V usage is TRBV19 and J usage is TRBJ1-5, with D perhaps TRBD1 (6 bases). The germline V gene encodes CDR1 LNHDA and CDR2 SQIVND (reference sequence). Trimming removed 9 bases from V and 3 bases from J, with 12 bases in between. The CDR3 has 13 residues.

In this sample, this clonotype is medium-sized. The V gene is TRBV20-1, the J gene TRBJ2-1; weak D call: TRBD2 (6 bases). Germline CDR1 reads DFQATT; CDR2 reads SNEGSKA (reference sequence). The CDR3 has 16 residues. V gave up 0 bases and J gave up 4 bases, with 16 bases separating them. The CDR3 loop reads CSARDLGLANYNEQFF. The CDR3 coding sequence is TGCAGTGCTAGAGATCTAGGGCTAGCGAATTACAATGAGCAGTTCTTC.

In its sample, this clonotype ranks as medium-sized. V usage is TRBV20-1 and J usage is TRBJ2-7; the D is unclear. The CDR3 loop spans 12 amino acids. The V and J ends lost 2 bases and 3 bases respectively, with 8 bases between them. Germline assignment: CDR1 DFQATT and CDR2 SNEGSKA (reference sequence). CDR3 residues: CSARPQLYEQYF. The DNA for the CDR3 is TGCAGTGCTAGACCTCAACTCTACGAGCAGTACTTC.

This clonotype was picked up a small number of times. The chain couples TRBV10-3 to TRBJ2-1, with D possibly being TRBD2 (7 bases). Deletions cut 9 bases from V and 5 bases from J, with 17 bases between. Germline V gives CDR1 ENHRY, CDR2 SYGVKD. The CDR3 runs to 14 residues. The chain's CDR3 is CAIGRGAANNEQFF. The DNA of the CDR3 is TGTGCCATAGGACGGGGGGCGGCGAACAATGAGCAGTTCTTC.

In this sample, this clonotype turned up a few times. The DNA of the CDR3 is TGTGCCAGCAGTTTATCGGGGCAGAGCAATCAGCCCCAGCATTTT. Translating gives CASSLSGQSNQPQHF. The chain combines TRBV27 with TRBJ1-5, with a tentative D call TRBD1 (5 bases). The germline gives CDR1 MNHEY, CDR2 SMNVEV (reference sequence). The CDR3 runs 15 residues. The V and J ends lost 0 bases and 1 base respectively, with 7 bases between them.

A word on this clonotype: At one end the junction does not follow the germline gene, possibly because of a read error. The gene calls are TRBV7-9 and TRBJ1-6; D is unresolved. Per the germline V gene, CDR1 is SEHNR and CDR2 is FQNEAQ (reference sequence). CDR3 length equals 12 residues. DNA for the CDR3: TGTGCCGGCAGCTTGCGTAATTCACCCCTCCACTTT. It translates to CAGSLRNSPLHF. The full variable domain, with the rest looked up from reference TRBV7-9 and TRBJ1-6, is DTGVSQNPRHKITKRGQNVTFRCDPISEHNRLYWYRQTLGQGPEFLTYFQNEAQLEKSRLLSDRFSAERPKGSFSTLEIQRTEQGDSAMYLCAGSLRNSPLHFGNGTRLTVT.

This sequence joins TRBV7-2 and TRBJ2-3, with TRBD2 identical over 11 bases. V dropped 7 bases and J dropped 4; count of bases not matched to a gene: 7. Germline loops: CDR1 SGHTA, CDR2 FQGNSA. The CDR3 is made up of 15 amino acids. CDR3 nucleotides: TGTGCCAGCATCTTTAGCGGGGGGGATGCAGATACGCAGTATTTT. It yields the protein CASIFSGGDADTQYF.

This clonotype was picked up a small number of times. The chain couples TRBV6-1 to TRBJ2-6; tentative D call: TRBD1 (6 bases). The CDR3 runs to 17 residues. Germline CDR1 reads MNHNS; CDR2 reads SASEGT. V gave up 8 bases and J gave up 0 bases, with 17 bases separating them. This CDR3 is CASSRGNAYSGANVLTF. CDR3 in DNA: TGTGCCAGCTCAAGGGGGAACGCCTACTCTGGGGCCAACGTCCTGACTTTC.

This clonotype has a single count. CDR3 residues: CASSFRNFEAFF. The CDR3 DNA reads as TGTGCCAGCAGTTTTCGAAACTTCGAAGCTTTCTTT. This chain links TRBV28 with TRBJ1-1; no clear D gene. Germline V gives CDR1 MDHEN, CDR2 SYDVKM. V was cut by 3 bases and J by 8 bases, with 10 bases left in between. The CDR3 has 12 residues.

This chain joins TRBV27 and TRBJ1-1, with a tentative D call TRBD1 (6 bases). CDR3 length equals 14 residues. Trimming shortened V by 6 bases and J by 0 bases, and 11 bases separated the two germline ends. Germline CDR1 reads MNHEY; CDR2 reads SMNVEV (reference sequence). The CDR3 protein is CASRIQGMNTEAFF. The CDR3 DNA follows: TGTGCCAGCAGAATACAGGGTATGAACACTGAAGCTTTCTTT.

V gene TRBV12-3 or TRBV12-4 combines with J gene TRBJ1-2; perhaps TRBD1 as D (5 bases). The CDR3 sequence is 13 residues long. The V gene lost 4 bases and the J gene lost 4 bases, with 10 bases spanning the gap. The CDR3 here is CASSYTGFYGYTF. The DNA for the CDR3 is TGTGCCAGCAGTTATACAGGTTTCTATGGCTACACCTTC.

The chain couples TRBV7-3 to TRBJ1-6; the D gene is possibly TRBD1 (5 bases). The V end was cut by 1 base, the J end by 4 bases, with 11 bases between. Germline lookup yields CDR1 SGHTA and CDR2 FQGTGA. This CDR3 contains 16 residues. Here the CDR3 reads CASSLNMQGYNSPLHF. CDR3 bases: TGTGCCAGCAGCTTAAATATGCAGGGATATAATTCACCCCTCCACTTT.

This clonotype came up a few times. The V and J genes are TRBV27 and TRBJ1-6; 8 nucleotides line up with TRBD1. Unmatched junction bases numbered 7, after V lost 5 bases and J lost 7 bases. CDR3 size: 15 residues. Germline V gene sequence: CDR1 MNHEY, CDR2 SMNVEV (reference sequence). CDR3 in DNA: TGTGCCAGCAGTCCTGACAGGGGATGGAATTCACCCCTCCACTTT. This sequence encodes CASSPDRGWNSPLHF.

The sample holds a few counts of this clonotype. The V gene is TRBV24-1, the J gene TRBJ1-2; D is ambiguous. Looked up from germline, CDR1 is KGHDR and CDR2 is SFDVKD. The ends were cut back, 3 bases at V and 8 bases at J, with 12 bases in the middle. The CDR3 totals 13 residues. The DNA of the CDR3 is TGTGCCACCAGTGATCGAACAGCTATGGGCTACACCTTC. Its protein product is CATSDRTAMGYTF.

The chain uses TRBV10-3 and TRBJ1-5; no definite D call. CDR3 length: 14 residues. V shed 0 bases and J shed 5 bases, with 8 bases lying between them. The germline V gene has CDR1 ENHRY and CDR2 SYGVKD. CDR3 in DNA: TGTGCCATCAGTGAGTCGTGGGGAGATCAGCCCCAGCATTTT. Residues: CAISESWGDQPQHF.

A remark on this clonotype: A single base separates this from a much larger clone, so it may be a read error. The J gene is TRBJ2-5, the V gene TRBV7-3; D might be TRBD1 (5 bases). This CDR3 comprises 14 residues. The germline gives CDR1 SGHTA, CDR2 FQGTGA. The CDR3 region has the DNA TGTGACAGCAGCTTAAAAGGGGCCGGGGAGACCCAGTACTTC. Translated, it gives CDSSLKGAGETQYF.

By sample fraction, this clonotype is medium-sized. The CDR3 protein is CASSLTTLGHEQYF. In nucleotides, the CDR3 is TGTGCCAGCAGTTTGACTACCCTGGGGCACGAGCAGTACTTC. This chain uses TRBV6-5 with TRBJ2-7; D tentatively fits TRBD1 or TRBD2 (5 bases each). Germline V gives CDR1 MNHEY, CDR2 SVGAGI. CDR3 length: 14 amino acids. Between the trimmed V and J ends, which lost 4 bases and 5 bases, there was a span of 15 bases.